Below are 15 T cell receptor beta chains sequenced from a single sample in a study of T-cell memory formation after mild COVID-19. TCRdb fed the 5' RACE reads into MiXCR, producing one record per CDR3 protein. The profile covers some 180,000 distinct CDR3 sequences, with about 18% appearing a single time and roughly 4% taken by the ten largest. Sequencing was done on a sample of PBMCs or a T cell subset sorted from them (not recorded which). The receptors here all came from a man between 18 and 35 years old who had mild COVID-19 (a few samples of this study predate the infection). Cell type and time point are not known.

The CDR3 nucleotides are TGTGCCAGCAGCGCACAGTCCAGCGGGGATACGCAGTATTTT. Residues: CASSAQSSGDTQYF. The V and J genes are TRBV13 and TRBJ2-3; TRBD2 might be the D (6 bases). Trimming stripped 5 bases from V and 6 bases from J, with 15 bases between. Germline V gene lookup returns CDR1 PRHDT and CDR2 FYEKMQ (reference sequence). The CDR3 length is 14 residues.

The chain has TRBV6-6 and TRBJ1-1; D is possibly TRBD1 (5 bases). CDR3 length equals 10 residues. The germline V gene has CDR1 MNHNY and CDR2 SVGAGI (reference sequence). V was trimmed by 8 bases and J by 7 bases, leaving 8 bases between them. CDR3 bases: TGTGCCAGCGGGGGAGGTGAAGCTTTCTTT. Translation: CASGGGEAFF.

The chain carries TRBV10-3 and TRBJ2-7; D is perhaps TRBD1 or TRBD2 (5 bases each). V lost 11 bases, J lost 6 bases, and 20 bases lay in between. Germline V CDR1 and CDR2: ENHRY, SYGVKD. The CDR3 contains 13 residues. CDR3 nucleotides: TGTGCCGCTCAACCCGAGGGGCTGAGCGAGCAGTACGTC. Residues: CAAQPEGLSEQYV.

This clonotype was seen only a few times. This sequence joins TRBV12-3 or TRBV12-4 and TRBJ2-1, with TRBD1 as a possible D gene (6 bases). Trimming removed 8 bases from V and 7 bases from J, with 9 bases in between. This CDR3 region has 11 residues. In DNA, the CDR3 is TGTGCCAGCGATAGGGGGAATGAGCAGTTCTTC. Translated: CASDRGNEQFF.

The J gene is TRBJ1-1, the V gene TRBV5-1; TRBD1 agrees at 8 bases. Trimming at V came to 3 bases and at J to 4 bases, leaving 8 bases not matched to a gene. Germline CDR1 reads SGHRS; CDR2 reads YFSETQ. The CDR3 loop spans 15 amino acids. The CDR3 DNA reads as TGCGCCAGCAGCTCCGTCAACACAGGGGGCACTGAAGCTTTCTTT. Residues: CASSSVNTGGTEAFF.

This clonotype was observed a handful of times. This chain uses TRBV10-3 with TRBJ2-1; possible D gene TRBD1, 5 bases. CDR3 length equals 16 residues. CDR1 is ENHRY and CDR2 is SYGVKD in the germline V gene. Trimming cost V 0 bases and J 1 base, with 10 bases left between them. CDR3 sequence reads: CAISESGQASYNEQFF. The CDR3 DNA reads TGTGCCATCAGTGAGTCGGGGCAGGCGTCCTACAATGAGCAGTTCTTC.

In its sample, this clonotype was seen a few times. The chain combines TRBV20-1 with TRBJ1-5; 7 bases agree with TRBD1. The CDR3 is made up of 14 amino acids. J gave up 7 bases and V 0 bases, and 6 bases lay outside the gene matches. Germline V gene lookup returns CDR1 DFQATT and CDR2 SNEGSKA (reference sequence). CDR3 amino acids: CSARDRTGGQPQHF. In DNA form, the CDR3 reads TGCAGTGCTAGAGACCGGACAGGAGGACAGCCCCAGCATTTT.

The rearrangement links TRBV7-8 to TRBJ2-5, with 7 bases identical to TRBD1. Trimming at V came to 4 bases and at J to 4 bases, leaving 15 bases not matched to a gene. Germline values: CDR1 SGHVS, CDR2 FQNEAQ. The CDR3 sequence is 17 residues long. The CDR3 sequence is CASSSSIDDRASETQYF. DNA of the CDR3: TGTGCCAGCAGCTCCTCAATTGACGACAGGGCCTCAGAGACCCAGTACTTC.

V and J are TRBV10-1 and TRBJ2-2; unclear D gene. This CDR3 region has 13 residues. Looked up from germline, CDR1 is WNHNN and CDR2 is SYGVQD (reference sequence). V was trimmed by 3 bases and J by 1 base, leaving 3 bases between them. The CDR3 loop reads CASSDLNTGELFF. The CDR3 bases are TGCGCCAGCAGTGACCTGAACACCGGGGAGCTGTTTTTT.

The V call is TRBV7-9, the J call TRBJ1-1; D not resolved. This CDR3 region has 12 residues. CDR1 is SEHNR, CDR2 FQNEAQ, per germline (reference sequence). V lost 5 bases to trimming and J lost 11 bases, with 15 bases between them. DNA for the CDR3: TGTGCCAGCAGCACCCTCGGCCTGGGCGCTTTCTTT. Translating it yields CASSTLGLGAFF.

V is TRBV5-8 and J is TRBJ2-7, with D possibly matching TRBD2 (6 bases). Trimming took off 5 bases at V and 3 bases at J, with 18 bases between the two ends. The germline gives CDR1 SGHTS, CDR2 YDEGEE. The CDR3 has 15 amino acids. The CDR3 is CASSLAGTSDYEQYF. Written as DNA, the CDR3 is TGTGCCAGCAGTTTAGCCGGGACTTCGGACTACGAGCAGTACTTC.

There are many counts of this clonotype. The rearrangement links TRBV5-1 to TRBJ2-2; 8 bases map to TRBD1. Germline loops: CDR1 SGHRS, CDR2 YFSETQ. CDR3 size: 15 residues. The J segment lost 0 bases and the V segment lost 7 bases, leaving 5 bases of the junction unmatched. The CDR3 here is CASGRTGTNTGELFF. The DNA for the CDR3 is TGCGCCAGCGGTAGGACAGGGACGAACACCGGGGAGCTGTTTTTT.

This clonotype was seen at least ten times. The chain has TRBV2 and TRBJ1-2; a weak D match, TRBD1 (6 bases). Germline CDR1 reads SNHLY; CDR2 reads FYNNEI. The CDR3 contains 12 residues. The V gene lost 8 bases and the J gene lost 5 bases, with 12 bases spanning the gap. CDR3 amino acids: CASEGGVYGYTF. CDR3 bases: TGTGCCAGCGAAGGGGGAGTTTATGGCTACACCTTC.

This clonotype was found a few times. The chain has TRBV20-1 and TRBJ1-2; D gene ambiguous. The V gene lost 4 bases and the J gene lost 5 bases, with 20 bases spanning the gap. Per the germline V gene, CDR1 is DFQATT and CDR2 is SNEGSKA (reference sequence). The length of the CDR3 is 15 residues. CDR3 nucleotides: TGCAGTGCTACTTCAGACCGTACCCACCTGTATGGCTACACCTTC. It specifies CSATSDRTHLYGYTF.

This clonotype has just a few counts. V usage is TRBV6-5 and J usage is TRBJ1-2; the D gene is possibly TRBD1 (6 bases). Deletions cut 7 bases from V and 4 bases from J, with 10 bases between. There are 12 residues in the CDR3. The germline V gene encodes CDR1 MNHEY and CDR2 SVGAGI. The DNA for the CDR3 is TGTGCCAGCATGGGGGCGTCCTATGGCTACACCTTC. This translates into CASMGASYGYTF.